The entry that follows covers one TCR beta chain sequence. The target antigen is unknown. Patients who had autoimmune disease history or got systemic immunosuppression were left out. Only in-frame clones appear in the TCRdb table, and some are missing; sequencing was by immunoSEQ multiplex PCR. The table shows fewer than 200,000 clones, with 90% to 95% occurring only once. This record comes from a study of OX40 agonist ivuxolimab in advanced cancers. Study details: Three patients got partial responses; one had hepatocellular carcinoma and two had cutaneous melanoma.

General study results and limits: The average count of expanded clones was higher among CD8+ T cells than among CD4+. No determination was made of the antigen specificity of the expanded peripheral T cells.

The receptor comes from an adult with an advanced solid tumor such as melanoma, head and neck, liver or kidney cancer. This specimen consisted of CD4+ or CD8+ T cells sorted from blood, obtained in a trial of the OX40 agonist ivuxolimab.

In nucleotides, the CDR3 is TGTGCCAGCAGCTTACCCGTGGATACGCAGTATTTT. Protein sequence: CASSLPVDTQYF. This chain connects TRBV7-6 to TRBJ2-3; D is ambiguous. Germline CDR1 SGHVS, CDR2 FNYEAQ. CDR3 length: 12 amino acids. V dropped 2 bases and J dropped 6 bases, with 6 bases sitting between them.